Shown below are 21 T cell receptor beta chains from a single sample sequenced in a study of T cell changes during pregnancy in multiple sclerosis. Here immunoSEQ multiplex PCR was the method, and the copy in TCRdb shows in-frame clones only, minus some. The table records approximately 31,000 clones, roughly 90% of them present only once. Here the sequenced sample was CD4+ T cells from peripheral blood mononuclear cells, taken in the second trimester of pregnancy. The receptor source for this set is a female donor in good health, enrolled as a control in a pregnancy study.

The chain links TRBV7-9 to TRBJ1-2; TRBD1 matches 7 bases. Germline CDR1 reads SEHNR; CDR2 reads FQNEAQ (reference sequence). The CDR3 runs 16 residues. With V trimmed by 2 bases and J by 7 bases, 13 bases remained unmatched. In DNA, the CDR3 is TGTGCCAGCAGCTTAATAAAGGGGGCGCCCACTGGTGGCTACACCTTC. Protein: CASSLIKGAPTGGYTF. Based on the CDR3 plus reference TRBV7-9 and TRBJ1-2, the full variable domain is DTGVSQNPRHKITKRGQNVTFRCDPISEHNRLYWYRQTLGQGPEFLTYFQNEAQLEKSRLLSDRFSAERPKGSFSTLEIQRTEQGDSAMYLCASSLIKGAPTGGYTFGSGTRLTVV.

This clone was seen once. CDR3 protein: CASGLQGAPGNTIYF. CDR3 sequence (DNA): TGTGCCAGCGGACTCCAGGGGGCACCAGGAAACACCATATATTTT. The V call is TRBV6-5, the J call TRBJ1-3; the match to TRBD1 covers 8 bases. Germline V gives CDR1 MNHEY, CDR2 SVGAGI. CDR3 size: 15 residues. V lost 8 bases to trimming and J lost 4 bases; unmatched junction nucleotides: 10.

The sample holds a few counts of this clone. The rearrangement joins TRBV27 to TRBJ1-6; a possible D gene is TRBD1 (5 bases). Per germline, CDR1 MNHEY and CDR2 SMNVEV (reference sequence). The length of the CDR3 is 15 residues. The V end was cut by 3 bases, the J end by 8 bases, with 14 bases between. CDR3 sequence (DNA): TGTGCCAGCAGTTTCTGGGGAGGGACGCATTCACCCCTCCACTTT. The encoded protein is CASSFWGGTHSPLHF.

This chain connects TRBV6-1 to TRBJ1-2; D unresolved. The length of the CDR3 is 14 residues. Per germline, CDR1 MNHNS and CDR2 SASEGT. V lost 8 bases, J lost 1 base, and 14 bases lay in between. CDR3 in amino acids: CASRGSGDNYGYTF. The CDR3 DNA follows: TGTGCCAGCCGAGGTAGCGGGGATAACTATGGCTACACCTTC.

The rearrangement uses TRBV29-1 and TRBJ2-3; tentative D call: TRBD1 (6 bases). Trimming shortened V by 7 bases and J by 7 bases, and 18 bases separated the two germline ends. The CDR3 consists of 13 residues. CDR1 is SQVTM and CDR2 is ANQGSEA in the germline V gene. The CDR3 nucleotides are TGCAGCGGGACAGACCCTACGGGGTATACGCAGTATTTT. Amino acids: CSGTDPTGYTQYF.

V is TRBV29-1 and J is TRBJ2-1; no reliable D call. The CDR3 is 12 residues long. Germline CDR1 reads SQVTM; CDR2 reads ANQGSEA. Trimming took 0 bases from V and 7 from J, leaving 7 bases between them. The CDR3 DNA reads TGCAGCGTTGAAGATCTAGGAAATGAGCAGTTCTTC. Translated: CSVEDLGNEQFF.

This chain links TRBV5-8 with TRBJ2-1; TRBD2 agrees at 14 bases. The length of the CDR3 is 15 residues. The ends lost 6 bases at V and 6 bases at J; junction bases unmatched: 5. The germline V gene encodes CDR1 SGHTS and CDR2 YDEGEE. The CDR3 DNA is TGTGCCAGCACTACTGGACTAGCGGGAGGCAATGAGCAGTTCTTC. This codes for CASTTGLAGGNEQFF.

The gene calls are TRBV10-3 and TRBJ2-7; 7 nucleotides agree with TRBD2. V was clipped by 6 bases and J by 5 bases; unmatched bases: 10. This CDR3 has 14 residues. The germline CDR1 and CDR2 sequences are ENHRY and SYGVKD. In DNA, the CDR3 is TGTGCCATCAGGAGGGGCGGGAGTACCGACGAGCAGTACTTC. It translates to CAIRRGGSTDEQYF.

The CDR3 region is CASSRAGQGRDEQYF. For the CDR3, the DNA is TGTGCCAGCAGTAGGGCGGGTCAGGGGAGGGACGAGCAGTACTTC. V usage is TRBV27 and J usage is TRBJ2-7; TRBD2 might be the D (7 bases). Deletions cut 5 bases from V and 5 bases from J, with 19 bases between. CDR1 MNHEY and CDR2 SMNVEV come from the germline V gene (reference sequence). CDR3 length equals 15 residues.

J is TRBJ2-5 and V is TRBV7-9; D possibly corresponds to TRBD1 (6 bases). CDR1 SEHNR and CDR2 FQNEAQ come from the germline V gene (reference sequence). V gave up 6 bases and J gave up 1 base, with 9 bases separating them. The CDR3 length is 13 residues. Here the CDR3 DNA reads TGTGCCAGCAGTCCGGACAGCCAAGAGACCCAGTACTTC. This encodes CASSPDSQETQYF.

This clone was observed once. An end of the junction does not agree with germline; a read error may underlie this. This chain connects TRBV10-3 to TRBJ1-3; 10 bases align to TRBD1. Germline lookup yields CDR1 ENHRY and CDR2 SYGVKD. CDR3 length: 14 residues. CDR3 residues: CAISESDRGYPRDF. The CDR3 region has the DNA TGTGCCATCAGTGAGTCGGACAGGGGGTACCCAAGGGATTTT.

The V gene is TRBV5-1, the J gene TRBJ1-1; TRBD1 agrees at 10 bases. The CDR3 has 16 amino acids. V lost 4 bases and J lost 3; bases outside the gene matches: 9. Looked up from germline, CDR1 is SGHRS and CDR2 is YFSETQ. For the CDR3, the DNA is TGCGCCAGCAGCGCCGGGACAGGGGTCCTGGACACTGAAGCTTTCTTT. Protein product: CASSAGTGVLDTEAFF.

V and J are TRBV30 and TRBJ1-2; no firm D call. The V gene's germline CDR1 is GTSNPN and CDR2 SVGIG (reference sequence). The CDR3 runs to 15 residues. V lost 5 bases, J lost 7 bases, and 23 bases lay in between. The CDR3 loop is CAWGPRPRGSRGYTF. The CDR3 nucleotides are TGTGCCTGGGGCCCCCGACCGCGAGGGTCGCGTGGCTACACCTTC. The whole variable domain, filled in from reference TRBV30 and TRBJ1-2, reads SQTIHQWPATLVQPVGSPLSLECTVEGTSNPNLYWYRQAAGRGLQLLFYSVGIGQISSEVPQNLSASRPQDRQFILSSKKLLLSDSGFYLCAWGPRPRGSRGYTFGSGTRLTVV.

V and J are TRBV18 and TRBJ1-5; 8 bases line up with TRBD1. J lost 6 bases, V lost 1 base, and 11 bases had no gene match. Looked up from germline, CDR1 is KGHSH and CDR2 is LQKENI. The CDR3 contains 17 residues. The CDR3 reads CASSPQNTGGQVQPQHF. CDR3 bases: TGTGCCAGCTCACCACAGAATACAGGGGGTCAGGTTCAGCCCCAGCATTTT.

Written as DNA, the CDR3 is TGTGCCAGCTCACCGGACAGGCACAATGAGCAGTTCTTC. This sequence encodes CASSPDRHNEQFF. The chain carries TRBV18 and TRBJ2-1, with TRBD1 identical over 7 bases. Germline CDR1 is KGHSH and CDR2 is LQKENI. The CDR3 has 13 residues. V shed 3 bases and J 5 bases; nucleotides not matched to a gene: 1.

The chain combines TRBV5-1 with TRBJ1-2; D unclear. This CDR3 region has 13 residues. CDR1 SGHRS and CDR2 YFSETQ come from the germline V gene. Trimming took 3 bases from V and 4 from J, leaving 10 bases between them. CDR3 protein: CASSSTVPYGYTF. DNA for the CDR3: TGCGCCAGCAGCTCTACGGTCCCCTATGGCTACACCTTC.

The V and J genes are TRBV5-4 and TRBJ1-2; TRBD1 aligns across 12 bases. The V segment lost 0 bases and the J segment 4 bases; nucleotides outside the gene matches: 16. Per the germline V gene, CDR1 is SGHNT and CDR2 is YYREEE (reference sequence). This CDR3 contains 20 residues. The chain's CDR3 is CASSLEVFWDRGLGAYGYTF. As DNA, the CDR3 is TGTGCCAGCAGCTTGGAGGTCTTTTGGGACAGGGGGCTAGGGGCCTATGGCTACACCTTC.

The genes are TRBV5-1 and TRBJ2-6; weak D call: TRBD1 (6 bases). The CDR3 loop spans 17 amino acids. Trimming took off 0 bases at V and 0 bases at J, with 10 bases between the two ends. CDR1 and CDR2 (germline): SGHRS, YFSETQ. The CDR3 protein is CASSLDGRGSGANVLTF. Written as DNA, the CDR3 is TGCGCCAGCAGCTTGGATGGCAGGGGCTCTGGGGCCAACGTCCTGACTTTC.

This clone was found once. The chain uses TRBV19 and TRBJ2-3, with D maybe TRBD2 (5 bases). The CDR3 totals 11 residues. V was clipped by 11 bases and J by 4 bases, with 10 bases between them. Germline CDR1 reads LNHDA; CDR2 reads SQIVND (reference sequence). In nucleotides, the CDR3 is TGTGCCGCTGGGAGCGCAGATACGCAGTATTTT. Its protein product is CAAGSADTQYF.

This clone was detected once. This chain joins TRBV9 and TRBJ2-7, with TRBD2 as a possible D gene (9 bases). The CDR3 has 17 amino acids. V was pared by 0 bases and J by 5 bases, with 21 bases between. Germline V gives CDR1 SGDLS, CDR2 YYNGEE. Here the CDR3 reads CASSVDTGGLALNEQYF. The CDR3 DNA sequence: TGTGCCAGCAGCGTAGATACAGGGGGACTAGCCCTAAACGAGCAGTACTTC. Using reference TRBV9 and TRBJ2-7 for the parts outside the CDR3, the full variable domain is DSGVTQTPKHLITATGQRVTLRCSPRSGDLSVYWYQQSLDQGLQFLIQYYNGEERAKGNILERFSAQQFPDLHSELNLSSLELGDSALYFCASSVDTGGLALNEQYFGPGTRLTVT.

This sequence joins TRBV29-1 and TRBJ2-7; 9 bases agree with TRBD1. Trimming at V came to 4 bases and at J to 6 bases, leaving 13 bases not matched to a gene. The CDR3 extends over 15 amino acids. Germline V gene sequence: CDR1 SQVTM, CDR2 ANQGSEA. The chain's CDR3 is CSVVPRDRALGEQYF. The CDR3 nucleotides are TGCAGCGTTGTTCCCCGGGACAGGGCTTTAGGCGAGCAGTACTTC.